One and the same sample provided the 14 T cell receptor beta chains below, sequenced in a study of cytomegalovirus exposure and HLA in healthy donors. The PCR ran on 60 Vbeta and 13 Jbeta primers. TCRdb's copy holds only in-frame clones and misses some; the assay was immunoSEQ multiplex PCR. The sample has some 140,000 clones, roughly 80% seen once. Sequencing was performed on PBMCs. The receptors derive from a woman aged 40 to 55 in good health and CMV-seronegative.

This clone was found once. The chain is built from TRBV27 and TRBJ1-3; D possibly corresponds to TRBD1 (6 bases). CDR3 size: 14 residues. Trimming took 5 bases from V and 0 from J, leaving 8 bases between them. Germline-derived CDR1 and CDR2 are MNHEY and SMNVEV (reference sequence). CDR3 residues: CASSQGGSGNTIYF. The CDR3 DNA reads TGTGCCAGCAGTCAAGGGGGCTCTGGAAACACCATATATTTT.

The chain joins TRBV7-6 to TRBJ2-2; 9 positions agree with TRBD1. This CDR3 spans 16 amino acids. CDR1 and CDR2 (germline): SGHVS, FNYEAQ. With 5 bases clipped from V and 4 bases from J, the junction kept 8 bases outside the gene matches. The CDR3 sequence: CASSPRDRVTTGELFF. Written as DNA, the CDR3 is TGTGCCAGCAGCCCCCGGGACAGGGTGACCACCGGGGAGCTGTTTTTT.

The chain recombines TRBV29-1 with TRBJ1-3, with TRBD1 as a possible D gene (5 bases). This CDR3 has 15 amino acids. Germline V CDR1 and CDR2: SQVTM, ANQGSEA. Trimming removed 6 bases from V and 2 bases from J, with 17 bases in between. The CDR3 is CSVTDRGKAGNTIYF. As DNA, the CDR3 is TGCAGCGTGACGGATCGGGGGAAAGCTGGAAACACCATATATTTT.

This sequence joins TRBV7-2 and TRBJ2-3, with 14 bases aligning to TRBD2. V was clipped by 3 bases and J by 3 bases; unmatched bases: 5. CDR1 and CDR2 from the germline V gene are SGHTA and FQGNSA. This CDR3 has 17 residues. DNA for the CDR3: TGTGCCAGCAGCTTCTCGGGACTAGCGGGAGTGACAGATACGCAGTATTTT. Protein: CASSFSGLAGVTDTQYF.

The V gene is TRBV19, the J gene TRBJ1-2, with TRBD1 identical over 10 bases. This CDR3 has 15 amino acids. Germline CDR1 is LNHDA and CDR2 is SQIVND (reference sequence). J was trimmed by 1 base and V by 3 bases; bases with no gene match: 2. CDR3 sequence (DNA): TGTGCCAGTAGTATCCGGGACAGGGGTAACTATGGCTACACCTTC. This gives the protein CASSIRDRGNYGYTF. The variable domain in full, completed from reference TRBV19 and TRBJ1-2, reads DGGITQSPKYLFRKEGQNVTLSCEQNLNHDAMYWYRQDPGQGLRLIYYSQIVNDFQKGDIAEGYSVSREKKESFPLTVTSAQKNPTAFYLCASSIRDRGNYGYTFGSGTRLTVV.

With regard to this clone: At one boundary the junction diverges from the germline segment, which might be a read error. Other DNA sequences in the sample encode the same CDR3. The V gene is TRBV6-5, the J gene TRBJ2-2, with 7 bases lining up with TRBD2. The CDR3 is made up of 13 amino acids. Germline V gives CDR1 MNHEY, CDR2 SVGAGI. The CDR3 spells CAVGLPITGELFF. CDR3 sequence (DNA): TGTGCCGTGGGACTACCTATCACCGGAGAGCTGTTTTTT.

This clone was detected only once. CDR3 coding DNA: TGTGCCAGCAGCTTGAACGTAGAGCAGTACTTC. It yields the protein CASSLNVEQYF. V usage is TRBV5-6 and J usage is TRBJ2-5; D unresolved. This CDR3 spans 11 amino acids. Germline V gene lookup returns CDR1 SGHDT and CDR2 YYEEEE. Between the trimmed V and J ends, which lost 1 base and 11 bases, there was a span of 9 bases.

This rearrangement joins TRBV11-2 to TRBJ2-3; D not certain. The CDR3 extends over 13 amino acids. Between the trimmed V and J ends, which lost 1 base and 4 bases, there was a span of 6 bases. Germline V lookup: CDR1 SGHAT, CDR2 FQNNGV. The CDR3 DNA is TGTGCCAGCAGCTTAGGACTCCCAGATACGCAGTATTTT. This codes for CASSLGLPDTQYF.

The chain uses TRBV5-1 and TRBJ2-5, with 8 bases that match TRBD2. Germline CDR1 and CDR2: SGHRS and YFSETQ. CDR3 length equals 15 residues. The ends lost 1 base at V and 2 bases at J; junction bases unmatched: 4. Here the CDR3 DNA reads TGCGCCAGCAGCTTGAGCGGGGGCCCTCAAGAGACCCAGTACTTC. Translating gives CASSLSGGPQETQYF.

Only one count was recorded for this clone. The chain combines TRBV7-8 with TRBJ1-1; 8 bases align to TRBD1. The germline V gene encodes CDR1 SGHVS and CDR2 FQNEAQ. J was trimmed by 2 bases and V by 5 bases; bases with no gene match: 7. The CDR3 consists of 15 residues. The CDR3 DNA reads as TGTGCCAGCAGCGTCCGGACAGGGCCAAACACTGAAGCTTTCTTT. Translation gives CASSVRTGPNTEAFF.

The gene calls are TRBV18 and TRBJ1-6, with 9 bases that match TRBD1. Germline V CDR1 and CDR2: KGHSH, LQKENI. The CDR3 extends over 15 amino acids. V dropped 5 bases and J dropped 7; count of bases not matched to a gene: 6. The CDR3 nucleotides read TGTGCCAGCTCAACGGGACAGGGACGAAATTCACCCCTCCACTTT. As protein: CASSTGQGRNSPLHF. The whole variable domain, remainder taken from reference TRBV18 and TRBJ1-6, is NAGVMQNPRHLVRRRGQEARLRCSPMKGHSHVYWYRQLPEEGLKFMVYLQKENIIDESGMPKERFSAEFPKEGPSILRIQQVVRGDSAAYFCASSTGQGRNSPLHFGNGTRLTVT.

This chain connects TRBV28 to TRBJ2-3; tentatively, D is TRBD2 (7 bases). The V and J ends lost 5 bases and 2 bases respectively, with 14 bases between them. The CDR3 is 15 residues long. The germline CDR1 and CDR2 sequences are MDHEN and SYDVKM. DNA of the CDR3: TGTGCCAGCAGTCTGCGGGGGCTACCCACAGATACGCAGTATTTT. As protein: CASSLRGLPTDTQYF. The full variable domain, rest sourced from reference TRBV28 and TRBJ2-3, is DVKVTQSSRYLVKRTGEKVFLECVQDMDHENMFWYRQDPGLGLRLIYFSYDVKMKEKGDIPEGYSVSREKKERFSLILESASTNQTSMYLCASSLRGLPTDTQYFGPGTRLTVL.

This clone was counted a single time. V gene TRBV11-3 combines with J gene TRBJ2-2; D gene ambiguous. Trimming cost V 0 bases and J 7 bases, with 3 bases left between them. Germline V gene sequence: CDR1 SGHNT, CDR2 YENEEA. The CDR3 loop spans 12 amino acids. The CDR3 protein is CASSLDRGELFF. CDR3 DNA sequence: TGTGCCAGCAGCTTAGATCGCGGGGAGCTGTTTTTT.

This clone was found once. The chain has TRBV29-1 and TRBJ1-1, with D possibly being TRBD1 (5 bases). The germline CDR1 and CDR2 sequences are SQVTM and ANQGSEA. Trimming cost V 4 bases and J 7 bases, with 16 bases left between them. CDR3 length: 13 residues. CDR3 sequence (DNA): TGCAGCGTTGGGGGCAATTCCAACCGTGAAGCTTTCTTT. Translation: CSVGGNSNREAFF. Together with reference TRBV29-1 and TRBJ1-1, the CDR3 gives the full variable domain: SAVISQKPSRDICQRGTSLTIQCQVDSQVTMMFWYRQQPGQSLTLIATANQGSEATYESGFVIDKFPISRPNLTFSTLTVSNMSPEDSSIYLCSVGGNSNREAFFGQGTRLTVV.